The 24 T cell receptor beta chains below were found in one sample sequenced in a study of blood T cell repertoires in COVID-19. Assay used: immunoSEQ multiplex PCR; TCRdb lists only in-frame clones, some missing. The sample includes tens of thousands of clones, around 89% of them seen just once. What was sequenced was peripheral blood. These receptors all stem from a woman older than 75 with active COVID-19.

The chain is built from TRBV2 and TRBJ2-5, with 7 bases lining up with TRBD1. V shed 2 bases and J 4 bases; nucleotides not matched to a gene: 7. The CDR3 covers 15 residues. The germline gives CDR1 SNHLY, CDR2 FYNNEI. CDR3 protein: CASSEQGDIGETQYF. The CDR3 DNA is TGTGCCAGCAGTGAACAGGGGGACATTGGAGAGACCCAGTACTTC.

The CDR3 is CASSIAGSPSSPLHF. CDR3 nucleotides: TGTGCCAGTAGTATAGCCGGGAGCCCCAGTTCACCCCTCCACTTT. The chain carries TRBV19 and TRBJ1-6; no firm D call. CDR3 length: 15 residues. Looked up from germline, CDR1 is LNHDA and CDR2 is SQIVND (reference sequence). V dropped 1 base and J dropped 9 bases, with 13 bases sitting between them.

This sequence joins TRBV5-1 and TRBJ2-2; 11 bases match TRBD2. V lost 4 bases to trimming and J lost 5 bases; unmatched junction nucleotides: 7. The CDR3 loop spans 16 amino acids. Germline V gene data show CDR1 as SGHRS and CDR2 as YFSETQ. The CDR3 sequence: CASSDALAGVTGELFF. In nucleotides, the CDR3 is TGCGCCAGCAGCGACGCACTAGCGGGAGTGACCGGGGAGCTGTTTTTT.

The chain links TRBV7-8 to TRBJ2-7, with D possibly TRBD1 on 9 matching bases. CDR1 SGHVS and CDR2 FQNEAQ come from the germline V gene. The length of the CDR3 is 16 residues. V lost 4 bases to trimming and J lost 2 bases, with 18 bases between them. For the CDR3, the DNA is TGTGCCAGCAGCTCACGGGGGGGACAGGGCACCTACGAGCAGTACTTC. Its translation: CASSSRGGQGTYEQYF.

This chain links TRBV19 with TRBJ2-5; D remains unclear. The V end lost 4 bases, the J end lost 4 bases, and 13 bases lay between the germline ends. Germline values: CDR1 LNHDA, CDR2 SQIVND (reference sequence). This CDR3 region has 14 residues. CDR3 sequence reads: CASSKGLPGETQYF. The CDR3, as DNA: TGTGCCAGTAGTAAAGGCCTACCAGGAGAGACCCAGTACTTC.

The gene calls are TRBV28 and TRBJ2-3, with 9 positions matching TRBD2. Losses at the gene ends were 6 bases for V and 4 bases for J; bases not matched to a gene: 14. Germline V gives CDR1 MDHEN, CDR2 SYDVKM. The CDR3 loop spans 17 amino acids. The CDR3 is CASSARWAGGSADTQYF. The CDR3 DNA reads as TGTGCCAGCAGCGCGAGATGGGCGGGAGGGAGTGCAGATACGCAGTATTTT.

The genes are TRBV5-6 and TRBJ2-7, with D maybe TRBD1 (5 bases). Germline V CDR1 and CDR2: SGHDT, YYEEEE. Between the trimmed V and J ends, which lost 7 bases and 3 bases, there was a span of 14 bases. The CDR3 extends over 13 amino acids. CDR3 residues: CASGRAGIYEQYF. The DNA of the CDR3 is TGTGCCAGCGGAAGGGCAGGGATCTACGAGCAGTACTTC.

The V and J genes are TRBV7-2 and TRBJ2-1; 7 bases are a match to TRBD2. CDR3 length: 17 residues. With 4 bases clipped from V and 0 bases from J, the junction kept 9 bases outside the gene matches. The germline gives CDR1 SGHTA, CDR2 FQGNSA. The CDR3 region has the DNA TGTGCCAGCAGCTCGCCCCCCCGCGGGAGCTCCTACAATGAGCAGTTCTTC. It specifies CASSSPPRGSSYNEQFF.

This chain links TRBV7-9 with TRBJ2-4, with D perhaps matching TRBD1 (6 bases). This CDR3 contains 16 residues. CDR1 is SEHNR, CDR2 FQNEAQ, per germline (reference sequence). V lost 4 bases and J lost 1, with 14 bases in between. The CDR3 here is CASSSTRTAAKNIQYF. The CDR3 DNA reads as TGTGCCAGCAGCTCGACAAGGACAGCCGCCAAAAACATTCAGTACTTC.

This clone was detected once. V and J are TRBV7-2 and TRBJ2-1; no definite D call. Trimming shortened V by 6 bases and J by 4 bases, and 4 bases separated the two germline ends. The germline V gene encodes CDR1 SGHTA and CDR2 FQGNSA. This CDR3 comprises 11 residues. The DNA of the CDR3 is TGTGCCAGCAGGTCGTACAATGAGCAGTTCTTC. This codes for CASRSYNEQFF.

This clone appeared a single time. The CDR3 DNA follows: TGTGCCAGCAGCTTAACGGGATCTAGCGGGAGGTCCGAGGATACGCAGTATTTT. This gives the protein CASSLTGSSGRSEDTQYF. V and J are TRBV13 and TRBJ2-3, with 11 bases fitting TRBD2. The CDR3 is 18 residues long. The V gene end was trimmed by 2 bases and the J gene end by 6 bases; junction bases not matched to a gene: 13. Germline values: CDR1 PRHDT, CDR2 FYEKMQ (reference sequence).

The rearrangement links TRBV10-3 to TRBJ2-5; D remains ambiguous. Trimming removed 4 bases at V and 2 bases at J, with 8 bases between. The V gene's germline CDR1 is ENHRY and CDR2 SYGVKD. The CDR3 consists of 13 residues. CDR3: CAISVQIQETQYF. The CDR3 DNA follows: TGTGCCATCAGTGTACAGATACAAGAGACCCAGTACTTC.

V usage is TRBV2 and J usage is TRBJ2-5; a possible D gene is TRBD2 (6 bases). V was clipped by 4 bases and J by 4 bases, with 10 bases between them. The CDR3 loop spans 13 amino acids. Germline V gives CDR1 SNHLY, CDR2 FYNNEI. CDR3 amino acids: CASSGGSGETQYF. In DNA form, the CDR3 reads TGTGCCAGCAGTGGGGGTAGCGGAGAGACCCAGTACTTC. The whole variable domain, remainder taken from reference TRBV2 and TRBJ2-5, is EPEVTQTPSHQVTQMGQEVILRCVPISNHLYFYWYRQILGQKVEFLVSFYNNEISEKSEIFDDQFSVERPDGSNFTLKIRSTKLEDSAMYFCASSGGSGETQYFGPGTRLLVL.

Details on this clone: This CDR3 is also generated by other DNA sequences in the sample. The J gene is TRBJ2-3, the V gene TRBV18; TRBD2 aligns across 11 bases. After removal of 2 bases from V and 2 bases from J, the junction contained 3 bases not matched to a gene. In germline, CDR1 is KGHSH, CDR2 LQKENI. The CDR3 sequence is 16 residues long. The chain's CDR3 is CASSPGTSGFTDTQYF. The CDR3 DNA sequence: TGTGCCAGCTCACCAGGGACTAGCGGATTCACAGATACGCAGTATTTT.

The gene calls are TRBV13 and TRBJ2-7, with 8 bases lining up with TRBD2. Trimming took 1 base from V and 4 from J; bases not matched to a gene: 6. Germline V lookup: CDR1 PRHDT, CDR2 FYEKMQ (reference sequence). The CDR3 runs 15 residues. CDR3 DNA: TGTGCCAGCAGCTTAGCAACGGGAGGGCAGTACGAGCAGTACTTC. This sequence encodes CASSLATGGQYEQYF.

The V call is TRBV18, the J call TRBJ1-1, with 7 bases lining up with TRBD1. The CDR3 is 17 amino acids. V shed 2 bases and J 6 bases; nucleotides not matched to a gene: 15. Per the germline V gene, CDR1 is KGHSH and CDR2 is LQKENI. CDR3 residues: CASSPARGATFGPEAFF. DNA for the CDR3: TGTGCCAGCTCACCAGCCAGGGGGGCGACTTTCGGGCCTGAAGCTTTCTTT.

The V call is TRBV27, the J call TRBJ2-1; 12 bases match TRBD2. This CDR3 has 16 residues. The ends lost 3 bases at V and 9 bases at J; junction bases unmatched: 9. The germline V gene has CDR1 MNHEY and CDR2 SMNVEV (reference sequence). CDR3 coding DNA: TGTGCCAGCAGTTTTAACCTAGCGGGAGGGGGAGGTGAGCAGTTCTTC. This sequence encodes CASSFNLAGGGGEQFF.

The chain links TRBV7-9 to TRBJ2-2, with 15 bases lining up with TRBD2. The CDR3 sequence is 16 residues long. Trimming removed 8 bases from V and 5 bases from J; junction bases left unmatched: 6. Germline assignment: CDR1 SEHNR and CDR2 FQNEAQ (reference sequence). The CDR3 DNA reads TGTGCCAGCCCCCGTGGGACTAGCGGGAGGACCGGGGAGCTGTTTTTT. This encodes CASPRGTSGRTGELFF.

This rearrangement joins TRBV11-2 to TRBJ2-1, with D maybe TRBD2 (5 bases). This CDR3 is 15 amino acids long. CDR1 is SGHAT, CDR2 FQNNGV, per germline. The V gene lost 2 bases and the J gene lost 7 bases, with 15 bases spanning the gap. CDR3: CASSLSTPGSNEQFF. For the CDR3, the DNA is TGTGCCAGCAGCTTAAGTACCCCGGGGAGTAATGAGCAGTTCTTC.

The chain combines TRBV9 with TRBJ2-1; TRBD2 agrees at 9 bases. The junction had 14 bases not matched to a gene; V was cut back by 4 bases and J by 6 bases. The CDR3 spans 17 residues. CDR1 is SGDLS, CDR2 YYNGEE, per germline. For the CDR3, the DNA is TGTGCCAGCAGCCCCCACGATAGCGGGAGTTTTTCCAATGAGCAGTTCTTC. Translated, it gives CASSPHDSGSFSNEQFF.

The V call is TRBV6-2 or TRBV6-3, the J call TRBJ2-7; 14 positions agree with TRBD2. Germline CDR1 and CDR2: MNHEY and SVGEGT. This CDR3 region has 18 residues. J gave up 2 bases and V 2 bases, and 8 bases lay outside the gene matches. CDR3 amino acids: CASSYTGTSGGFPYEQYF. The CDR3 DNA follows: TGTGCCAGCAGTTACACCGGGACTAGCGGGGGTTTCCCCTACGAGCAGTACTTC.

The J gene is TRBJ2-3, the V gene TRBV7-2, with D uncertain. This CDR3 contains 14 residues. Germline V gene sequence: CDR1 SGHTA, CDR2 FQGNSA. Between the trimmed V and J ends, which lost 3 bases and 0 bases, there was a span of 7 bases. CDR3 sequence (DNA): TGTGCCAGCAGCTTTCTCCCTAGCACAGATACGCAGTATTTT. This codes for CASSFLPSTDTQYF.

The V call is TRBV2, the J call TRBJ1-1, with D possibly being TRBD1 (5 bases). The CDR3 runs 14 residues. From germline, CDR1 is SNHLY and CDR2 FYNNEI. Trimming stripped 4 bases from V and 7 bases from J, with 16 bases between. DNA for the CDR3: TGTGCCAGCAGTGTGGGAGGGGTCCTCGATGAAGCTTTCTTT. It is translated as CASSVGGVLDEAFF.

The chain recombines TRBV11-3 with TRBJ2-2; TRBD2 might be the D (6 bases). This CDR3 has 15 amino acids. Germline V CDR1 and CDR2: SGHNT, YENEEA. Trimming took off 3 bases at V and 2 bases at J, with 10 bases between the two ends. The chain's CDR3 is CASSFGGPNTGELFF. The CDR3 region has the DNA TGTGCCAGCAGCTTTGGAGGGCCCAACACCGGGGAGCTGTTTTTT.